A selection of T cell receptor beta chains follows, all from one sample in a study of a mutant IDH1 vaccine in newly diagnosed glioma. Their target antigens are unknown. The table came from immunoSEQ multiplex PCR; TCRdb's copy has only in-frame clones and leaves some out. There are about 24,000 clones in the sample; roughly 85% occur only once, and about 8.2% lies in the top ten. The specimen comprised PBMCs, sampled from a glioma patient whose treatment included an IDH1 peptide vaccine. The receptor set was obtained from a man in his forties with glioma. Each CDR3 is given with its conserved first and last residue. A D gene is named only where the DNA matches it firmly. Size values are once, few and many counts, or a class for expanded clones, and some rows have none.

D: -; size: -; V: TRBV2; J: TRBJ1-1; CDR3: CASRRVRGSNTEAFF; DNA: TGTGCCAGCAGGCGGGTACGGGGCTCCAACACTGAAGCTTTCTTT
D: -; size: -; V: TRBV7-2; J: TRBJ1-3; CDR3: CASSLGNSVTGPSGNTIYF; DNA: TGTGCCAGCAGCTTAGGAAATAGCGTCACCGGCCCTTCTGGAAACACCATATATTTT
D: -; size: -; V: TRBV5-6; J: TRBJ2-5; CDR3: CASSFFAVYRRSGETQYF; DNA: TGTGCCAGCAGCTTTTTTGCGGTCTACAGGCGTTCCGGAGAGACCCAGTACTTC
D: -; size: -; V: TRBV7-8; J: TRBJ1-2; CDR3: CASSLGRSSGTYGYTF; DNA: TGTGCCAGCAGCTTAGGGAGGTCCTCGGGGACATATGGCTACACCTTC
D: TRBD1; size: -; V: TRBV6-4; J: TRBJ2-3; CDR3: CASSDSQGAQTQYF; DNA: TGTGCCAGCAGTGACTCCCAGGGGGCGCAAACGCAGTATTTT
D: -; size: few; V: TRBV6-1; J: TRBJ1-5; CDR3: CASSEIGTHSGQPQHF; DNA: TGTGCCAGCAGTGAGATCGGGACCCATAGCGGTCAGCCCCAGCATTTT
D: -; size: -; V: TRBV2; J: TRBJ2-3; CDR3: CASSSAGTHTDTQYF; DNA: TGTGCCAGCAGTTCGGCGGGAACCCACACAGATACGCAGTATTTT
D: -; size: -; V: TRBV5-1; J: TRBJ2-3; CDR3: CASSARGGAGTDTQYF; DNA: TGCGCCAGCAGCGCGAGGGGGGGCGCTGGCACAGATACGCAGTATTTT
D: -; size: -; V: TRBV6-5; J: TRBJ1-5; CDR3: CASTGYSQPQHF; DNA: TGTGCCAGTACAGGGTATTCTCAGCCCCAGCATTTT
D: TRBD1; size: -; V: TRBV6-1; J: TRBJ2-1; CDR3: CASSETGTGGNEQFF; DNA: TGTGCCAGCAGTGAAACCGGGACAGGGGGCAATGAGCAGTTCTTC
D: -; size: few; V: TRBV7-2; J: TRBJ2-3; CDR3: CASSTTDTQYF; DNA: TGTGCCAGCAGCACCACAGATACGCAGTATTTT
D: -; size: -; V: TRBV28; J: TRBJ1-2; CDR3: CAGAGSWGDRYTF; DNA: TGTGCCGGGGCCGGGTCTTGGGGGGATCGCTACACCTTC
D: -; size: -; V: TRBV6-5; J: TRBJ1-1; CDR3: CASGSGRTEAFF; DNA: TGTGCCAGCGGGTCAGGGAGGACTGAAGCTTTCTTT
D: -; size: -; V: TRBV6-1; J: TRBJ2-7; CDR3: CASPGISKDYEQYF; DNA: TGTGCCAGCCCTGGAATATCAAAGGACTACGAGCAGTACTTC
D: TRBD2; size: few; V: TRBV6-5; J: TRBJ2-5; CDR3: CASRTGLAPETQYF; DNA: TGTGCCAGCAGAACCGGACTAGCTCCAGAGACCCAGTACTTC
D: -; size: -; V: TRBV19; J: TRBJ1-2; CDR3: CASSMRHQEGGYTF; DNA: TGTGCCAGTAGTATGAGACACCAAGAAGGTGGCTACACCTTC
D: -; size: -; V: TRBV2; J: TRBJ1-1; CDR3: CASSIQGDTEAFF; DNA: TGTGCCAGCAGTATACAGGGAGACACTGAAGCTTTCTTT
D: -; size: -; V: TRBV7-9; J: TRBJ1-2; CDR3: CASSFDGVYGYTF; DNA: TGTGCCAGCAGCTTCGACGGAGTCTATGGCTACACCTTC
D: -; size: few; V: TRBV6-4; J: TRBJ1-3; CDR3: CASSRDTGNTIYF; DNA: TGTGCCAGCAGCAGGGACACTGGAAACACCATATATTTT
D: TRBD1; size: -; V: TRBV19; J: TRBJ2-7; CDR3: CASSIPSDRAHEQYF; DNA: TGTGCCAGTAGTATTCCCTCGGACAGGGCCCACGAGCAGTACTTC
D: TRBD1; size: -; V: TRBV6-5; J: TRBJ1-2; CDR3: CASRSDREGYTF; DNA: TGTGCCAGCAGATCCGACAGGGAAGGCTACACCTTC
D: -; size: once; V: TRBV9; J: TRBJ1-2; CDR3: CASSVFGVYTF; DNA: TGTGCCAGCAGCGTATTTGGGGTGTACACCTTC